These 18 T cell receptor beta chains were all obtained from the same sample, sequenced in a study of Ad26.COV2.S vaccination and SARS-CoV-2 variants. Method: immunoSEQ multiplex PCR; TCRdb's copy keeps in-frame clones and lacks some. The data hold around 300,000 clones, with 90% observed a single time. Treatment in this sample: some 20 received Ad26.COV2.S at low or high dose, single or two shots; roughly five received placebo; per-sample allocation not given. Each sample was drawn 63 days after the first injection (of vaccine or placebo). The starting material was peripheral blood, obtained in a trial of Ad26.COV2.S vaccine versus placebo. The receptors stem from a person aged 18-65 years who received the Ad26.COV2.S COVID-19 vaccine or a placebo.

This clone was seen a handful of times. The chain recombines TRBV25-1 with TRBJ1-2; no firm D call. This CDR3 has 13 residues. V was clipped by 2 bases and J by 4 bases, with 8 bases between them. The germline CDR1 and CDR2 sequences are MGHDK and SYGVNS. CDR3: CASSENPAYGYTF. The CDR3, as DNA: TGTGCCAGCAGTGAAAACCCAGCCTATGGCTACACCTTC.

The chain joins TRBV11-3 to TRBJ2-1; 9 bases align to TRBD1. The CDR3 contains 15 residues. Germline assignment: CDR1 SGHNT and CDR2 YENEEA. The V segment lost 4 bases and the J segment 1 base; nucleotides outside the gene matches: 2. This chain's CDR3 is CASSSQGASYNEQFF. The CDR3 nucleotides are TGTGCCAGCAGCTCACAGGGGGCTTCCTACAATGAGCAGTTCTTC.

V gene TRBV18 combines with J gene TRBJ1-1; 9 nucleotides match TRBD1. CDR3 size: 15 residues. With 2 bases clipped from V and 4 bases from J, the junction kept 5 bases outside the gene matches. Germline V CDR1 and CDR2: KGHSH, LQKENI. In DNA, the CDR3 is TGTGCCAGCTCACCAACCGGGACAGGGTCCACTGAAGCTTTCTTT. Its protein is CASSPTGTGSTEAFF. Full variable domain (missing parts from reference TRBV18 and TRBJ1-1): NAGVMQNPRHLVRRRGQEARLRCSPMKGHSHVYWYRQLPEEGLKFMVYLQKENIIDESGMPKERFSAEFPKEGPSILRIQQVVRGDSAAYFCASSPTGTGSTEAFFGQGTRLTVV.

This clone was seen a single time. The rearrangement joins TRBV6-5 to TRBJ2-7; tentative D call: TRBD1 (7 bases). V was shortened by 7 bases and J by 6 bases, with 13 bases between the two germline ends. The CDR3 totals 12 residues. Germline V gene data show CDR1 as MNHEY and CDR2 as SVGAGI. The CDR3 region has the DNA TGTGCCAGCATCAGGCAGGGGGGCGAGCAGTACGTC. As protein: CASIRQGGEQYV.

The V gene is TRBV6-5, the J gene TRBJ1-1; 7 nucleotides align to TRBD1. Germline CDR1 reads MNHEY; CDR2 reads SVGAGI. This CDR3 spans 14 amino acids. The trim removed 6 bases at V and 7 bases at J, leaving 11 bases unmatched. The CDR3 region is CASRPRQGAVEAFF. For the CDR3, the DNA is TGTGCCAGCAGACCGAGACAGGGAGCGGTTGAAGCTTTCTTT.

The V call is TRBV20-1, the J call TRBJ2-1; 11 bases agree with TRBD2. Trimming at V came to 3 bases and at J to 6 bases, leaving 4 bases not matched to a gene. Per the germline V gene, CDR1 is DFQATT and CDR2 is SNEGSKA (reference sequence). This CDR3 contains 14 residues. The CDR3 DNA follows: TGCAGTGCTAGTACTAGCGGGAGCTTCAATGAGCAGTTCTTC. It yields the protein CSASTSGSFNEQFF.

A single count supports this clone. The chain combines TRBV2 with TRBJ2-1, with 9 nucleotides matching TRBD2. Germline V gene lookup returns CDR1 SNHLY and CDR2 FYNNEI. Germline trimming cut 4 bases from V and 4 bases from J; bases unmatched to any gene: 8. This CDR3 comprises 16 residues. The CDR3 loop reads CASSGVASGAYNEQFF. For the CDR3, the DNA is TGTGCCAGCAGTGGGGTCGCTAGCGGGGCATACAATGAGCAGTTCTTC.

The rearrangement uses TRBV18 and TRBJ1-6; 7 bases are shared with TRBD1. J gave up 7 bases and V 1 base, and 4 bases lay outside the gene matches. The CDR3 has 15 residues. Germline CDR1 is KGHSH and CDR2 is LQKENI. CDR3 loop: CASSPQGQQNSPLHF. DNA for the CDR3: TGTGCCAGCTCACCACAGGGACAGCAAAATTCACCCCTCCACTTT.

In this sample, this clone turned up a few times. The genes are TRBV2 and TRBJ2-2; 7 bases match TRBD2. The germline gives CDR1 SNHLY, CDR2 FYNNEI. The CDR3 has 15 residues. With V trimmed by 5 bases and J by 0 bases, 3 bases remained unmatched. CDR3 sequence (DNA): TGTGCCAGCAGTATACTAGCGACGAACACCGGGGAGCTGTTTTTT. Translation: CASSILATNTGELFF.

The V call is TRBV12-3 or TRBV12-4, the J call TRBJ2-1; D gene unclear. The CDR3 is 12 amino acids. The V and J ends lost 0 bases and 4 bases respectively, with 1 base between them. CDR3 residues: CASSLAYNEQFF. CDR3 nucleotide sequence: TGTGCCAGCAGTTTAGCTTACAATGAGCAGTTCTTC.

V and J are TRBV7-9 and TRBJ1-2; 9 bases fit TRBD1. The V and J ends lost 4 bases and 6 bases, in that order; junction bases with no gene match: 12. Germline values: CDR1 SEHNR, CDR2 FQNEAQ (reference sequence). The CDR3 length is 16 residues. CDR3: CASSSSSAGQGNGYTF. The CDR3 DNA sequence: TGTGCCAGCAGCTCCTCTTCGGCGGGACAGGGAAATGGCTACACCTTC.

This chain joins TRBV7-2 and TRBJ2-1, with 14 bases lining up with TRBD2. Trimming removed 5 bases from V and 13 bases from J; junction bases left unmatched: 10. Germline assignment: CDR1 SGHTA and CDR2 FQGNSA. This CDR3 is built from 15 residues. CDR3: CASSTYLTSGREQFF. DNA of the CDR3: TGTGCCAGCAGCACGTATCTGACTAGCGGGAGGGAACAGTTCTTC.

The rearrangement joins TRBV19 to TRBJ1-5, with TRBD1 matching over 8 bases. CDR1 and CDR2 (germline): LNHDA, SQIVND (reference sequence). J was trimmed by 7 bases and V by 5 bases; bases with no gene match: 10. This CDR3 is built from 15 residues. In DNA, the CDR3 is TGTGCCAGTAGTGGATCGGACAGGGTTGGGCAGCCCCAGCATTTT. Translating it yields CASSGSDRVGQPQHF.

The chain is built from TRBV5-1 and TRBJ2-2; D is unclear. The CDR3 totals 12 residues. Germline lookup yields CDR1 SGHRS and CDR2 YFSETQ. V was pared by 4 bases and J by 6 bases, with 7 bases between. The CDR3: CASSKSPGELFF. The CDR3 coding sequence is TGCGCCAGCAGCAAAAGCCCCGGGGAGCTGTTTTTT.

V gene TRBV4-3 combines with J gene TRBJ2-1; D is undetermined. V lost 1 base, J lost 7 bases, and 11 bases lay in between. Germline V gene lookup returns CDR1 LGHNA and CDR2 YSLEER. CDR3 size: 14 residues. CDR3 sequence reads: CASSQGTIHNEQFF. The CDR3 region has the DNA TGCGCCAGCAGCCAAGGGACCATCCATAATGAGCAGTTCTTC.

The chain uses TRBV29-1 and TRBJ2-7; 7 bases align to TRBD1. CDR1 and CDR2 from the germline V gene are SQVTM and ANQGSEA. With V trimmed by 4 bases and J by 3 bases, 3 bases remained unmatched. The CDR3 has 12 amino acids. This CDR3 is CSVVGDSYEQYF. The CDR3 bases are TGCAGCGTTGTTGGGGACAGCTACGAGCAGTACTTC.

This rearrangement joins TRBV3-1 (or the pseudogene TRBV3-2) to TRBJ2-3; no reliable D call. Germline V gives CDR1 LGHDT, CDR2 YNNKEL (reference sequence). This CDR3 has 13 residues. V shed 4 bases and J shed 3 bases, with 8 bases lying between them. For the CDR3, the DNA is TGTGCCAGCAGCCGTACCGATACAGATACGCAGTATTTT. This encodes CASSRTDTDTQYF.

The CDR3: CASSSRTGYYEQYF. The DNA of the CDR3 is TGTGCCAGCAGCAGTCGGACAGGGTACTACGAGCAGTACTTC. The chain uses TRBV5-5 and TRBJ2-7; 8 bases line up with TRBD1. The trim removed 4 bases at V and 3 bases at J, leaving 6 bases unmatched. There are 14 residues in the CDR3. Germline-derived CDR1 and CDR2 are SGHKS and YYEKEE (reference sequence). Drawing the rest from reference TRBV5-5 and TRBJ2-7, the complete variable domain is DAGVTQSPTHLIKTRGQQVTLRCSPISGHKSVSWYQQVLGQGPQFIFQYYEKEERGRGNFPDRFSARQFPNYSSELNVNALLLGDSALYLCASSSRTGYYEQYFGPGTRLTVT.